Listed below are T cell receptor beta chains from one sample, sequenced in a study of control samples from healthy donors and cancer patients. Assay: immunoSEQ multiplex PCR; the TCRdb copy retains only in-frame clones and omits some. The table records around 28,000 clones, around nine tenths of them present only once. The specimen sequenced was PBMCs. The receptors stem from a woman aged 40 to 55 with lung cancer. The CDR3 runs from the conserved cysteine through the conserved F or W. Fields, in order: D gene, clone size, CDR3 length, J gene, V gene, CDR3 DNA, CDR3 protein. D genes are given only for firm matches. Clone size is not always given. Where it is, it says once, few, many or a class for expanded clones.

>NA|NA|15|TRBJ2-1|TRBV5-6
TGTGCCAGCAGCCGTCTGGTGACACTGGTCGATGAGCAGTTCTTC
CASSRLVTLVDEQFF
>NA|NA|15|TRBJ1-4|TRBV18
TGTGCCAGCTCACCGGGATTACAGGGTTTTGAAAAACTGTTTTTT
CASSPGLQGFEKLFF
>NA|NA|15|TRBJ2-2|TRBV5-6
TGTGCCAGCAGCGAACAGGGATCGGTCACCGGGGAGCTGTTTTTT
CASSEQGSVTGELFF
>TRBD1|few|16|TRBJ1-4|TRBV6-1
TGTGCCAGCAGTGAATGGACAGGTCCCACTAATGAAAAACTGTTTTTT
CASSEWTGPTNEKLFF
>NA|NA|12|TRBJ2-1|TRBV7-6
TGTGCCAGCAGCCTTGTCGGGGTTGAGCAGTTCTTC
CASSLVGVEQFF
>TRBD2|NA|17|TRBJ2-2|TRBV7-6
TGTGCCAGCAGCAATGCCGGACTAGCGAGTAACACCGGGGAGCTGTTTTTT
CASSNAGLASNTGELFF
>NA|NA|15|TRBJ1-3|TRBV2
TGTGCCAGCAGTGTGGAGGGGCTCTCTGGAAACACCATATATTTT
CASSVEGLSGNTIYF
>TRBD2|NA|16|TRBJ2-7|TRBV7-2
TGTGCCAGCAGCTTAGACCCTAGCGGGGCCACCTACGAGCAGTACTTC
CASSLDPSGATYEQYF
>TRBD1|NA|13|TRBJ1-1|TRBV12-3/TRBV12-4
TGTGCCAGCAGTCCGATTCGGGACAGTGAAGCTTTCTTT
CASSPIRDSEAFF
>NA|NA|14|TRBJ2-1|TRBV11-3
TGTGCCAGCAGCTTAGGGGGCCCTTATAATGAGCAGTTCTTC
CASSLGGPYNEQFF
>NA|NA|15|TRBJ1-5|TRBV27
TGTGCCAGCAGTCGGTCGGCGGTAGCCAGGCAGCCCCAGCATTTT
CASSRSAVARQPQHF
>TRBD1|few|14|TRBJ1-5|TRBV6-5
TGTGCCAGCAGCTACAGGGGGAAGGATCAGCCCCAGCATTTT
CASSYRGKDQPQHF
>NA|NA|16|TRBJ1-2|TRBV5-5
TGTGCCAGCAGCTTGTTAGTAAGGGGGACCGAAAATGGCTACACCTTC
CASSLLVRGTENGYTF
>TRBD1|NA|15|TRBJ2-1|TRBV6-4
TGTGCCAGCAGTGACTCAACAGGGGGCTACAATGAGCAGTTCTTC
CASSDSTGGYNEQFF
>TRBD1|NA|17|TRBJ1-4|TRBV7-9
TGTGCCAGCAGCTTAACCGGGACAGCCACCGGTGGTGAAAAACTGTTTTTT
CASSLTGTATGGEKLFF
>NA|NA|13|TRBJ1-1|TRBV5-1
TGCGCCAGCAGCTTGACAGTGAACACTGAAGCTTTCTTT
CASSLTVNTEAFF
>TRBD1|NA|15|TRBJ2-5|TRBV11-3
TGTGCCAGCAGCCTTGGGACAGGGAGTGCAGAGACCCAGTACTTC
CASSLGTGSAETQYF
>NA|NA|15|TRBJ1-5|TRBV30
TGTGCCTGGAGTACCGGGGGGGTGGGCAATCAGCCCCAGCATTTT
CAWSTGGVGNQPQHF
>TRBD2|NA|16|TRBJ2-3|TRBV7-3
TGTGCCAGCAGCCATACTAGCGGGGGACGCACAGATACGCAGTATTTT
CASSHTSGGRTDTQYF
>TRBD1|NA|15|TRBJ1-6|TRBV5-6
TGTGCCAGCAGAGACGGGACAGGCGAATTGGCACCCCTCCACTTT
CASRDGTGELAPLHF
>NA|NA|16|TRBJ2-2|TRBV5-1
TGCGCCAGCAGCTTGGGGCCGACTGGAGACACCGGGGAGCTGTTTTTT
CASSLGPTGDTGELFF
>NA|once|12|TRBJ1-2|TRBV19
TGTGCCAGCAGTGCGAGACAGTTTGGCTACACCTTC
CASSARQFGYTF